The T cell receptor (beta chain) under discussion was sequenced for a study of control samples from healthy donors and cancer patients. V lost 0 bases and J 4 bases, leaving 12 bases between the germline ends. Germline assignment: CDR1 SGHTA and CDR2 FQGTGA. The length of the CDR3 is 15 residues. Clones were sequenced by immunoSEQ multiplex PCR, and TCRdb holds only the in-frame ones, with some missing. This table has about 75,000 clones, 94% appearing once. The sequence was obtained from a woman aged 35 to 49 in good health. The specimen was blood. This chain connects TRBV7-3 to TRBJ1-2, with D uncertain. This CDR3 reads CASSLTFDGLYGYTF. CDR3 bases: TGTGCCAGCAGCTTAACGTTCGACGGCCTCTATGGCTACACCTTC.